The 12 T cell receptor beta chains reported below all come from one sample, sequenced in a study of cytomegalovirus exposure and HLA in healthy donors. Vbeta (60) and Jbeta (13) primers were used in the PCR. The protocol was immunoSEQ multiplex PCR, while the TCRdb copy is restricted to in-frame clones and leaves out a portion. The sample consists of tens of thousands of clones, 72% of them appearing once. The sequenced sample consisted of PBMCs. These receptors originate from a woman aged 40-49 years in good health and CMV-seropositive.

CDR3 sequence: CASSPAGREAFF. CDR3 nucleotides: TGTGCCAGCTCACCAGCCGGTCGGGAAGCTTTCTTT. The V call is TRBV18, the J call TRBJ1-1; D is uncertain. CDR1 is KGHSH, CDR2 LQKENI, per germline. The V and J ends lost 2 bases and 8 bases respectively, with 9 bases between them. The CDR3 covers 12 residues.

This clone was counted between two and nine times. The chain couples TRBV5-1 to TRBJ1-5, with D possibly TRBD1 on 5 matching bases. Germline-derived CDR1 and CDR2 are SGHRS and YFSETQ. V shed 1 base and J shed 2 bases, with 10 bases lying between them. This CDR3 comprises 15 residues. For the CDR3, the DNA is TGCGCCAGCAGCTTGACTGCAGGGCGCAATCAGCCCCAGCATTTT. Translated: CASSLTAGRNQPQHF.

The V call is TRBV7-8, the J call TRBJ2-3; TRBD2 is a possible D gene (5 bases). CDR3 length: 19 amino acids. Germline V gene sequence: CDR1 SGHVS, CDR2 FQNEAQ. The V gene lost 5 bases and the J gene lost 1 base, with 25 bases spanning the gap. The CDR3 spells CASSPHHVDYATCTDTQYF. The CDR3 region has the DNA TGTGCCAGCAGCCCACACCACGTAGACTACGCCACATGCACAGATACGCAGTATTTT.

This clone was seen just once. The J gene is TRBJ2-1, the V gene TRBV4-2; 11 nucleotides agree with TRBD2. Germline-derived CDR1 and CDR2 are LGHNA and YNFKEQ. This CDR3 spans 16 amino acids. The ends lost 3 bases at V and 5 bases at J; junction bases unmatched: 6. CDR3 nucleotides: TGTGCCAGCAGCCATGTTAGCGGGGGGGGCCACAATGAGCAGTTCTTC. Amino acids: CASSHVSGGGHNEQFF.

This clone was detected once. The rearrangement joins TRBV20-1 to TRBJ2-5; D is ambiguous. Germline V gene lookup returns CDR1 DFQATT and CDR2 SNEGSKA (reference sequence). The CDR3 is made up of 11 amino acids. Trimming took 3 bases from V and 1 from J, leaving 3 bases between them. The chain's CDR3 is CSASGQETQYF. As DNA, the CDR3 is TGCAGTGCTAGCGGCCAAGAGACCCAGTACTTC.

As for this clone: The sample contains more than one DNA sequence encoding this CDR3. This chain connects TRBV11-3 to TRBJ1-1; D remains unclear. V was trimmed by 0 bases and J by 3 bases, leaving 5 bases between them. This CDR3 comprises 13 residues. Germline CDR1 is SGHNT and CDR2 is YENEEA. Here the CDR3 reads CASSLEADTEAFF. CDR3 nucleotides: TGTGCCAGCAGCTTAGAGGCCGACACTGAAGCTTTCTTT. The full variable domain, completed using reference TRBV11-3 and TRBJ1-1, is EAGVVQSPRYKIIEKKQPVAFWCNPISGHNTLYWYLQNLGQGPELLIRYENEEAVDDSQLPKDRFSAERLKGVDSTLKIQPAELGDSAVYLCASSLEADTEAFFGQGTRLTVV.

This clone was observed a few times. The chain links TRBV5-4 to TRBJ2-1, with a tentative D call TRBD1 (6 bases). The germline gives CDR1 SGHNT, CDR2 YYREEE (reference sequence). V lost 6 bases and J 2 bases, leaving 12 bases between the germline ends. The CDR3 runs to 14 residues. CDR3 loop: CASTNRVPYNEQFF. Here the CDR3 DNA reads TGTGCCAGCACAAACAGGGTGCCCTACAATGAGCAGTTCTTC.

J is TRBJ2-7 and V is TRBV6-5, with 13 bases lining up with TRBD2. With 7 bases clipped from V and 4 bases from J, the junction kept 4 bases outside the gene matches. The CDR3 sequence is 14 residues long. CDR1 and CDR2 from the germline V gene are MNHEY and SVGAGI. The CDR3 here is CASIRTSGGYEQYF. The CDR3, as DNA: TGTGCCAGCATTCGGACTAGCGGGGGTTACGAGCAGTACTTC.

This rearrangement joins TRBV6-1 to TRBJ2-5, with D perhaps TRBD2 (7 bases). This CDR3 has 14 amino acids. The V end was cut by 1 base, the J end by 6 bases, with 12 bases between. From germline, CDR1 is MNHNS and CDR2 SASEGT. CDR3 in DNA: TGTGCCAGCAGTGAAGGGGGGGGGCCAAAGACCCAGTACTTC. Protein: CASSEGGGPKTQYF.

J is TRBJ2-6 and V is TRBV5-4; D perhaps matches TRBD1 (6 bases). Germline assignment: CDR1 SGHNT and CDR2 YYREEE (reference sequence). The CDR3 runs to 15 residues. V lost 4 bases and J lost 1, with 9 bases in between. CDR3 nucleotides: TGTGCCAGCAGCAAACAGGGTTCTGGGGCCAACGTCCTGACTTTC. Translation gives CASSKQGSGANVLTF.

This chain links TRBV5-1 with TRBJ2-2; 8 bases line up with TRBD1. From germline, CDR1 is SGHRS and CDR2 YFSETQ. The CDR3 has 16 residues. J gave up 5 bases and V 4 bases, and 10 bases lay outside the gene matches. CDR3 in amino acids: CASSLRQGRRTGELFF. CDR3 in DNA: TGCGCCAGCAGCCTTCGACAGGGGAGGAGGACCGGGGAGCTGTTTTTT.

V and J are TRBV10-2 and TRBJ1-1; D call uncertain. The ends were cut back, 0 bases at V and 0 bases at J, with 8 bases in the middle. The length of the CDR3 is 15 residues. Germline CDR1 reads WSHSY; CDR2 reads SAAADI. CDR3 DNA sequence: TGCGCCAGCAGTGAGTCGGCACAAATGAACACTGAAGCTTTCTTT. It codes for CASSESAQMNTEAFF.